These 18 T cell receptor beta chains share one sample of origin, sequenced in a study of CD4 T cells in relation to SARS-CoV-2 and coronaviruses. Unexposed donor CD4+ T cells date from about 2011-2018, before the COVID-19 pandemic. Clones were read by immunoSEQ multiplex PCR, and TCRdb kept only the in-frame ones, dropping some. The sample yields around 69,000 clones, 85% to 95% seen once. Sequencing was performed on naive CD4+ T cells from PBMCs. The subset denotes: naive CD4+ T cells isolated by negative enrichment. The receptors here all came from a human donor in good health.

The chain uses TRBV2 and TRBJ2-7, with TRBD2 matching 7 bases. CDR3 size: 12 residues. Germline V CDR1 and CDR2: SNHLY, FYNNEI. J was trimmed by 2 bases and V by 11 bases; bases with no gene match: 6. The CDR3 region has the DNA TGTGCCGGGGGACTACTACCCTACGAGCAGTACTTC. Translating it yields CAGGLLPYEQYF.

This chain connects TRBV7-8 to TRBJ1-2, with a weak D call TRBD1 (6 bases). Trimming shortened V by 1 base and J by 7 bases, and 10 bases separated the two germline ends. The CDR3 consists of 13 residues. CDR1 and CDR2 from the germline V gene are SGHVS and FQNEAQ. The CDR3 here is CASSLGGGAGYTF. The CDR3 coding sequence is TGTGCCAGCAGCTTAGGCGGGGGGGCTGGCTACACCTTC.

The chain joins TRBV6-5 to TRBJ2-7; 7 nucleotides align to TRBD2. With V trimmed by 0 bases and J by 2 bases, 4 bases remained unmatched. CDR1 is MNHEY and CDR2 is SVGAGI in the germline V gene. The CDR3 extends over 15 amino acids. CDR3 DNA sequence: TGTGCCAGCAGTTACTCGATACTAGCGCCCTACGAGCAGTACTTC. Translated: CASSYSILAPYEQYF.

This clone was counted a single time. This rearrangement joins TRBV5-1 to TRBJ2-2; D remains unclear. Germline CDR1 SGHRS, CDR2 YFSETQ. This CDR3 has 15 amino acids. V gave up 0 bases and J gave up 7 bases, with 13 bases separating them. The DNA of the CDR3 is TGCGCCAGCAGCTTGGAAATTTTGGCGATCGGGGAGCTGTTTTTT. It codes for CASSLEILAIGELFF.

DNA for the CDR3: TGCGCCAGCAGCCCCCTCTCTATTAGGGCCCAGTACTTC. Translated: CASSPLSIRAQYF. The V call is TRBV5-1, the J call TRBJ2-5; D is unclear. Trimming shortened V by 4 bases and J by 9 bases, and 16 bases separated the two germline ends. The germline V gene has CDR1 SGHRS and CDR2 YFSETQ. The CDR3 covers 13 residues. The whole variable domain, filled in from reference TRBV5-1 and TRBJ2-5, reads KAGVTQTPRYLIKTRGQQVTLSCSPISGHRSVSWYQQTPGQGLQFLFEYFSETQRNKGNFPGRFSGRQFSNSRSEMNVSTLELGDSALYLCASSPLSIRAQYFGPGTRLLVL.

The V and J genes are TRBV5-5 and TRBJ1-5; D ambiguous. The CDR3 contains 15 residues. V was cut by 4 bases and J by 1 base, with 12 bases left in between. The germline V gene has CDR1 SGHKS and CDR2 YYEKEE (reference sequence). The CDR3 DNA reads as TGTGCCAGCAGCCTTGCCTCGGGGAGCAATCAGCCCCAGCATTTT. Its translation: CASSLASGSNQPQHF. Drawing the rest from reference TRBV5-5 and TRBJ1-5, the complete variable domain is DAGVTQSPTHLIKTRGQQVTLRCSPISGHKSVSWYQQVLGQGPQFIFQYYEKEERGRGNFPDRFSARQFPNYSSELNVNALLLGDSALYLCASSLASGSNQPQHFGDGTRLSIL.

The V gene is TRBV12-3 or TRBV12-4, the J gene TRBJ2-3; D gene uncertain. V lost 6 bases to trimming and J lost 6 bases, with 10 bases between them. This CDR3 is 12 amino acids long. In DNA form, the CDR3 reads TGTGCCAGCAGCCCCCTCTGGGATACGCAGTATTTT. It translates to CASSPLWDTQYF.

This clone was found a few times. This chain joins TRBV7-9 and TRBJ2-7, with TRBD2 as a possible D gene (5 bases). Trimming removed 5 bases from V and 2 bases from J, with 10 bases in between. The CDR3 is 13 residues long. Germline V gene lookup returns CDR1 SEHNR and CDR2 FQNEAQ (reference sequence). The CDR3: CASSSPGTYEQYF. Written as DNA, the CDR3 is TGTGCCAGCAGCAGTCCCGGGACCTACGAGCAGTACTTC.

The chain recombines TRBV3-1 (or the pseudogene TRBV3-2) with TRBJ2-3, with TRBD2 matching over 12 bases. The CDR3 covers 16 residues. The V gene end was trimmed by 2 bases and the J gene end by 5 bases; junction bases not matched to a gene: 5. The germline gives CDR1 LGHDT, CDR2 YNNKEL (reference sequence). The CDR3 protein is CASSQSLAGGQDTQYF. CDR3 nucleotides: TGTGCCAGCAGCCAATCCCTAGCGGGAGGGCAAGATACGCAGTATTTT.

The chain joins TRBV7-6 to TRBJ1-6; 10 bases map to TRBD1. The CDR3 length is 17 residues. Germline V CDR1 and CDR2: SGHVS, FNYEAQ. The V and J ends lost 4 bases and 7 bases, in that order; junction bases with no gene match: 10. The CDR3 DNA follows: TGTGCCAGCAGCTCCGACCCAAGACAGGGGGCGAATTCACCCCTCCACTTT. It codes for CASSSDPRQGANSPLHF.

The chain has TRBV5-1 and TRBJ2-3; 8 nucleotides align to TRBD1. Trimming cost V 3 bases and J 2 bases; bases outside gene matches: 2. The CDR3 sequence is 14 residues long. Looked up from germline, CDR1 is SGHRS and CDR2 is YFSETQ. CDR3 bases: TGCGCCAGCAGCTCGACAGGGGACACAGATACGCAGTATTTT. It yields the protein CASSSTGDTDTQYF.

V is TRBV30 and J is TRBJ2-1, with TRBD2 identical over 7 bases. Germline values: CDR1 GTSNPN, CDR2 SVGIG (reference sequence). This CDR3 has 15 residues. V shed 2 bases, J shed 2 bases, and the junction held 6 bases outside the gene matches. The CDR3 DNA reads TGTGCCTGGAGTCGCGGGGAGGGAGCCTACAATGAGCAGTTCTTC. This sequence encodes CAWSRGEGAYNEQFF. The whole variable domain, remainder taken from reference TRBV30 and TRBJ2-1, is SQTIHQWPATLVQPVGSPLSLECTVEGTSNPNLYWYRQAAGRGLQLLFYSVGIGQISSEVPQNLSASRPQDRQFILSSKKLLLSDSGFYLCAWSRGEGAYNEQFFGPGTRLTVL.

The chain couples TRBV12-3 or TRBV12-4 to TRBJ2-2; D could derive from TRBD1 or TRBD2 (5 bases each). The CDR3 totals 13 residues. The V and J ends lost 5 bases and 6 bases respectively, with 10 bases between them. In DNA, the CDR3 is TGTGCCAGCAGTGATTGGGGGTCCGGGGAGCTGTTTTTT. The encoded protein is CASSDWGSGELFF.

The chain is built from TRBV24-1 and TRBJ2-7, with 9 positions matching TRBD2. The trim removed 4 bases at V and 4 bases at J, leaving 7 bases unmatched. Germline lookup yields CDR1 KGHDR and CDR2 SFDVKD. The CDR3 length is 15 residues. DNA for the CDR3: TGTGCCACCAGTGACTCTGGGACTAGCATTTACGAGCAGTACTTC. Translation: CATSDSGTSIYEQYF.

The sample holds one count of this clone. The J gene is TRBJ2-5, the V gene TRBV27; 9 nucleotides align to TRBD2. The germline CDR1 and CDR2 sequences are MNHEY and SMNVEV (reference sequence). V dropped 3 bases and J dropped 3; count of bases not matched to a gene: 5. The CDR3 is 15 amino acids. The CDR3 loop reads CASSLRLAGKETQYF. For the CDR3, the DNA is TGTGCCAGCAGTTTGAGGCTAGCGGGGAAAGAGACCCAGTACTTC.

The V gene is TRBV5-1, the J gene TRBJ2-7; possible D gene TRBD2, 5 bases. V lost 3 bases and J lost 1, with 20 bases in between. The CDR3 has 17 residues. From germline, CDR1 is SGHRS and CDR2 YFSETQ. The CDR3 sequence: CASSSPRDNALSYEQYF. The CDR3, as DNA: TGCGCCAGCAGCTCACCGAGGGATAATGCGCTATCCTACGAGCAGTACTTC. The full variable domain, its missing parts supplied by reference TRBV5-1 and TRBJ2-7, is KAGVTQTPRYLIKTRGQQVTLSCSPISGHRSVSWYQQTPGQGLQFLFEYFSETQRNKGNFPGRFSGRQFSNSRSEMNVSTLELGDSALYLCASSSPRDNALSYEQYFGPGTRLTVT.

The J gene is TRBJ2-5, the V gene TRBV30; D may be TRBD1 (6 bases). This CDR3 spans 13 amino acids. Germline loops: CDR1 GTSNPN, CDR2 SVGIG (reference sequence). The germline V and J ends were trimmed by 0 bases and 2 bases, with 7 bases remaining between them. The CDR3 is CAWSVQGQETQYF. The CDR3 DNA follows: TGTGCCTGGAGTGTACAGGGTCAAGAGACCCAGTACTTC.

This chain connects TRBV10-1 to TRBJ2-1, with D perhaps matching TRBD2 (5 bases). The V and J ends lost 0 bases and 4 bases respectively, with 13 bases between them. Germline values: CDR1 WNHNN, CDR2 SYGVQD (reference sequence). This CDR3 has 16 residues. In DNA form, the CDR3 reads TGCGCCAGCAGTGAGTCCCTAGCAAAGCTTTACAATGAGCAGTTCTTC. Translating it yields CASSESLAKLYNEQFF.